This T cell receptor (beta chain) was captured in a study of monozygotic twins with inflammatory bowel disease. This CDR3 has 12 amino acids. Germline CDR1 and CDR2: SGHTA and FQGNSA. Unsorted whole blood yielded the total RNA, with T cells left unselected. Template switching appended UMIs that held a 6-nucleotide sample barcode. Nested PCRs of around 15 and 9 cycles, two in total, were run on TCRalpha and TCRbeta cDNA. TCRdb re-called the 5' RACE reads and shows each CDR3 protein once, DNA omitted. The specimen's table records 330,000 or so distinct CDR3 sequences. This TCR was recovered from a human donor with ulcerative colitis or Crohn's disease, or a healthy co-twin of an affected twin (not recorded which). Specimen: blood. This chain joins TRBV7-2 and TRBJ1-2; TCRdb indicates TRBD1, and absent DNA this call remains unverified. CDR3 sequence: CASSLQGFGYTF.